Below are 6 T cell receptor beta chains sequenced from a single sample in a study of cytomegalovirus exposure and HLA in healthy donors. Primers for the PCR totalled 60 Vbeta and 13 Jbeta. Here immunoSEQ multiplex PCR was the method, and the copy in TCRdb shows in-frame clones only, minus some. This sample yields around 150,000 clones, of which 50% to 75% are seen a single time; approximately 7% belongs to the top ten. Sample: PBMCs. Receptors were obtained from a woman aged 55-69 years in good health and CMV-seropositive.

This chain links TRBV4-2 with TRBJ2-1; 10 nucleotides align to TRBD2. In germline, CDR1 is LGHNA, CDR2 YNFKEQ. The V segment lost 4 bases and the J segment 13 bases; nucleotides outside the gene matches: 10. This CDR3 is 14 amino acids long. The CDR3 is CASSRDGTSEGQFF. CDR3 nucleotide sequence: TGTGCCAGCAGCCGCGACGGGACTAGCGAGGGTCAGTTCTTC.

This rearrangement joins TRBV19 to TRBJ1-2; D is unresolved. The CDR3 length is 13 residues. The germline V gene encodes CDR1 LNHDA and CDR2 SQIVND (reference sequence). The CDR3 DNA follows: TGTGCTACGAGTCGTCCCGATAACTATGGCTACACCTTC. Translating it yields CATSRPDNYGYTF.

Worth noting for this clone: At one of its ends the junction is not consistent with the germline gene, which may arise from a read error. The same CDR3 arises from other DNA sequences in this sample as well. The V call is TRBV6-1, the J call TRBJ2-5, with 7 positions matching TRBD1. The CDR3 loop spans 15 amino acids. CDR1 is MNHNS, CDR2 SASEGT, per germline. The CDR3 nucleotides are TGTGCCAGTAGTGTGGTCAGGGGGAGCGGCGAGACCCAGTACTTC. This sequence encodes CASSVVRGSGETQYF.

The count of this clone is one. The gene calls are TRBV7-8 and TRBJ2-5; no definite D call. The J call may be incorrect, as the DNA end agrees better with TRBJ2-7. The CDR3 extends over 12 amino acids. The germline V gene has CDR1 SGHVS and CDR2 FQNEAQ. The CDR3: CASSDYRYEQYF. The CDR3 DNA reads TGTGCCAGCAGCGATTATCGCTACGAGCAGTACTTC.

In its sample, this clone was seen once. The chain links TRBV7-3 to TRBJ2-1, with a possible D match to TRBD2 (7 bases). The V gene's germline CDR1 is SGHTA and CDR2 FQGTGA. The CDR3 extends over 15 amino acids. Trimming stripped 5 bases from V and 5 bases from J, with 16 bases between. CDR3 DNA sequence: TGTGCCAGCAGCCGCGCTAGGGGGGGGAACAATGAGCAGTTCTTC. Amino acid sequence: CASSRARGGNNEQFF.

The chain couples TRBV7-9 to TRBJ2-1; 7 nucleotides line up with TRBD1. The germline V gene encodes CDR1 SEHNR and CDR2 FQNEAQ (reference sequence). The V segment lost 5 bases and the J segment 6 bases; nucleotides outside the gene matches: 7. The length of the CDR3 is 14 residues. The CDR3 is CASSAGQEINEQFF. CDR3 coding DNA: TGTGCCAGCAGCGCAGGACAGGAAATCAATGAGCAGTTCTTC.